This T cell receptor (beta chain) was identified in a study of blood T cells in healthy people across ages. Whole-study results and caveats: Fewer expanded clones and more diversity marked long-lived versus aged donors.

The germline V and J ends were trimmed by 3 bases and 4 bases, with 11 bases remaining between them. CDR1 SGHTA and CDR2 FQGNSA come from the germline V gene. The CDR3 has 14 amino acids. In the case of this clonotype: Antigen unknown.

Sample-barcoded 5' priming and a J-beta primer mix drove a second PCR of 7 to 11 cycles. Through a template-switch adaptor with 12 random nucleotides, each cDNA molecule received a tag. CDR3-containing paired-end reads numbered at least 3 million in each sample. TCRdb used MiXCR to reprocess the 5' RACE reads, holding one entry per CDR3 protein. The sample has roughly 1.9 million distinct CDR3 sequences; around 40% are singletons. Each of the donors had around 9 milliliters of peripheral blood drawn into EDTA-treated Vacutainer tubes. The rearrangement links TRBV7-2 to TRBJ2-3; D may correspond to TRBD1 or TRBD2 (5 bases each). This receptor was obtained from a human donor in good health. Sequenced input: blood. Here the CDR3 DNA reads TGTGCCAGCAGCTTCGGGTCGGGGCCAGATACGCAGTATTTT. The encoded protein is CASSFGSGPDTQYF.